This T cell receptor (beta chain) came from a study of spatial heterogeneity in lung cancer. Study background: A consistent excess of beta-chain over alpha-chain sequences was detected. Study-wide points: Intratumoral expanded alpha and beta TCR counts were found to track tumor mutation counts.

This clonotype was observed at least ten times. The antigen is not known. This CDR3 has 12 residues. V shed 2 bases and J shed 5 bases, with 3 bases lying between them. Per the germline V gene, CDR1 is KGHSH and CDR2 is LQKENI. Indicated time point: sample taken at primary tumor resection. Samples came from roughly 72 TRACERx patients with untreated early-stage lung cancer. Sequencing was performed on whole RNA extracted from tumor and nontumor lung tissue, or from frozen PBMC, and the material was left unsorted. On each TCR cDNA molecule, a unique molecular identifier was present. One entry per CDR3 protein results from TCRdb running MiXCR on the 5' RACE reads. The sample contains about 13,000 distinct CDR3 sequences, less than 4.5% of which appear only once.

The genes are TRBV18 and TRBJ2-2; no clear D. The receptor comes from a male donor with early-stage non-small cell lung cancer. The input for sequencing was lung tumor tissue, taken at surgery. The CDR3 region is CASSPMTGELFF. CDR3 nucleotides: TGTGCCAGCTCACCAATGACCGGGGAGCTGTTTTTT.